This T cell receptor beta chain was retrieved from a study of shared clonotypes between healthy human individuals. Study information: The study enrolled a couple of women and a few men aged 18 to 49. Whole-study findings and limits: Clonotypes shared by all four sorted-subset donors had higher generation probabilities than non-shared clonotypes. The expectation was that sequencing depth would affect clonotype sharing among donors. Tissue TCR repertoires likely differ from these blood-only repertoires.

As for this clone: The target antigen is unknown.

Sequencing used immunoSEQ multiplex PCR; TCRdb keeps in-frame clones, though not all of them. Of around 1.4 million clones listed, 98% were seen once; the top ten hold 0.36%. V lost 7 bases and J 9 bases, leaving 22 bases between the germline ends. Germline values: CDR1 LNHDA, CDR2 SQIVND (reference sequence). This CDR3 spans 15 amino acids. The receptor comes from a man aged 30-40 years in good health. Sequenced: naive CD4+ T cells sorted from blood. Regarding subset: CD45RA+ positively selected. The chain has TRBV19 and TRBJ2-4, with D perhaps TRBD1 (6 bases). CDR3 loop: CASTKGLYRGGIQYF. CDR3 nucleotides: TGTGCCAGTACTAAAGGCCTTTACCGAGGGGGCATTCAGTACTTC.